Listed below are T cell receptor beta chains from one sample, sequenced in a study of blood T cell repertoires in COVID-19. Only in-frame clones appear in the TCRdb table, and some are missing; sequencing was by immunoSEQ multiplex PCR. The table has under 300,000 clones, roughly 80% seen once. The sequenced sample consisted of peripheral blood. These receptors originate from a woman aged 18 to 35 with acute or convalescent COVID-19. Each CDR3 is given with its conserved first and last residue. A D gene is named only where the DNA matches it firmly. The size field is filled for only some rows; it gives once, few, many or a size class.

.,TRBV29-1,TRBJ2-5,.,TGCAGCGTTGAAGATTGGGGAGAACAAGAGACCCAGTACTTC,CSVEDWGEQETQYF
.,TRBV11-2,TRBJ1-3,.,TGTGCCAGCAGGAGCATTTACTCTGGAAACACCATATATTTT,CASRSIYSGNTIYF
.,TRBV19,TRBJ1-2,once,TGTGCCAGTAGTATAGCGTCAGGCGACTATGGCTACACCTTC,CASSIASGDYGYTF
.,TRBV27,TRBJ1-2,.,TGTGCCAGCAGTTTGCATTCACAGGGCTTAAGCTATGGCTACACCTTC,CASSLHSQGLSYGYTF
TRBD1,TRBV6-5,TRBJ2-2,once,TGTGCCAGCAGAGGGACAGGGTATTACACCGGGGAGCTGTTTTTT,CASRGTGYYTGELFF
.,TRBV11-2,TRBJ2-5,.,TGTGCCAGCAGCCCGACAGAGCAGAATCAAGAGACCCAGTACTTC,CASSPTEQNQETQYF
.,TRBV6-6,TRBJ1-1,.,TGTGCCAGCAGTTACTCTTTTGTTGGGGGCCGCACTGAAGCTTTCTTT,CASSYSFVGGRTEAFF
TRBD1,TRBV4-3,TRBJ1-1,.,TGCGCCAGCAGCCAAGATCAGGGGGGCAGCGGATTCACTGAAGCTTTCTTT,CASSQDQGGSGFTEAFF
.,TRBV30,TRBJ2-2,.,TGTGCCTGGAGTGGCCCTGGTAGCGGGGAGCTGTTTTTT,CAWSGPGSGELFF
.,TRBV28,TRBJ2-7,.,TGTGCCAGCAGGAAGCCCCACTCCTACGAGCAGTACTTC,CASRKPHSYEQYF
.,TRBV7-2,TRBJ2-7,.,TGTGCCAGCAGCTTAGTATCTAGCTTCGGCTCCTACGAGCAGTACTTC,CASSLVSSFGSYEQYF
TRBD1,TRBV2,TRBJ1-1,.,TGTGCCAGCGTCGAAGGGGGCGTGAACACTGAAGCTTTCTTT,CASVEGGVNTEAFF
.,TRBV4-3,TRBJ2-2,.,TGCGCCAGCAGCCAAGATGAGGAGGTCGGGGAGCTGTTTTTT,CASSQDEEVGELFF
TRBD1,TRBV19,TRBJ2-7,.,TGTGCCAGTAGTCCCGGGACAGGCTACGAGCAGTACTTC,CASSPGTGYEQYF
.,TRBV7-2,TRBJ1-3,.,TGTGCCAGCAGCTTAGCGGGGGGTGGAAACACCATATATTTT,CASSLAGGGNTIYF
TRBD1,TRBV28,TRBJ2-7,.,TGTGCCAGCAGCCCCGGACAGGGGGCGGGTGAGCAGTACTTC,CASSPGQGAGEQYF
.,TRBV7-2,TRBJ1-6,.,TGTGCCAGCAGCTTAGCTACTGGGCTTAATTCACCCCTCCACTTT,CASSLATGLNSPLHF
.,TRBV19,TRBJ2-1,few,TGTGCCAGTAGTATAGGGGCTAACAATGAGCAGTTCTTC,CASSIGANNEQFF
.,TRBV2,TRBJ2-7,.,TGTGCCAGCAGCTCGGACAGTTCCTACGAGCAGTACTTC,CASSSDSSYEQYF
.,TRBV3-1/TRBV3-2,TRBJ2-3,.,TGTGCCAGCAGAGGGGACTTCTCTACGCAGTATTTT,CASRGDFSTQYF
TRBD2,TRBV2,TRBJ2-1,.,TGTGCCAGCAGTGAATTTCGATTCGGGCTAGCGGGCTTCAATGAGCAGTTCTTC,CASSEFRFGLAGFNEQFF
.,TRBV28,TRBJ1-5,.,TGTGCCACCGACATGACCCGGGGGGATAGCAATCAGCCCCAGCATTTT,CATDMTRGDSNQPQHF
.,TRBV7-6,TRBJ1-1,.,TGTGCCAGCAGCTCGGGATCTCTAAAAGCAGGGGAGAACACTGAAGCTTTCTTT,CASSSGSLKAGENTEAFF
.,TRBV23-1,TRBJ1-1,once,TGCGCCAGCAGTCGGGAGAGCGACGGGGATGAAGACACTGAAGCTTTCTTT,CASSRESDGDEDTEAFF
.,TRBV4-3,TRBJ2-5,.,TGCGCCAGCAGCCAAGATAACAGGGTGGGGGAGACCCAGTACTTC,CASSQDNRVGETQYF
.,TRBV11-3,TRBJ2-1,.,TGTGCCAGCAGCCCCTCTGGACAGAGCTCCTACAATGAGCAGTTCTTC,CASSPSGQSSYNEQFF
.,TRBV7-5,TRBJ2-1,few,TGTGCCAGAAGCAAGGACAGGGAGGGCAATGAGCAGTTCTTC,CARSKDREGNEQFF
.,TRBV27,TRBJ1-2,.,TGTGCCAGCAGGTCCGTGGGCGAGGGCTACACCTTC,CASRSVGEGYTF
.,TRBV28,TRBJ2-7,.,TGTGCCAGCAGTTTACCCAACGCGGGCCGCTACGAGCAGTACTTC,CASSLPNAGRYEQYF
TRBD2,TRBV18,TRBJ2-3,.,TGTGCCAGCTCACCACTAGGACTAGCAGGACGCACAGATACGCAGTATTTT,CASSPLGLAGRTDTQYF
TRBD1,TRBV6-1,TRBJ1-3,.,TGTGCCAGCAGTGGGCAGGGGGCTGTTTTAACTGGAAACACCATATATTTT,CASSGQGAVLTGNTIYF
TRBD1,TRBV3-1/TRBV3-2,TRBJ1-5,.,TGTGCCAGCAGCCAAACCAAGCCGGACAGGGCTTACAATCAGCCCCAGCATTTT,CASSQTKPDRAYNQPQHF
TRBD1,TRBV28,TRBJ2-1,.,TGTGCCAGCAGTTTTAATCCCTTAGACAGGGCTGAGCAGTTCTTC,CASSFNPLDRAEQFF
TRBD1,TRBV11-3,TRBJ2-7,.,TGTGCCAGCAGTCTAGGGGGCGGCACCTACGAGCAGTACTTC,CASSLGGGTYEQYF
.,TRBV19,TRBJ2-3,.,TGTGCCAGTAGTATAGGGGCGGGTGACACAGATACGCAGTATTTT,CASSIGAGDTDTQYF
.,TRBV19,TRBJ2-6,.,TGTGCCAGTAGTATGAACAGGCCGGTTAGGTCTGGGGCCAACGTCCTGACTTTC,CASSMNRPVRSGANVLTF
.,TRBV4-1,TRBJ1-6,.,TGCGCCAGCAGCCAAGATCGCAGTGCAGGGTATTCACCCCTCCACTTT,CASSQDRSAGYSPLHF
.,TRBV13,TRBJ2-2,.,TGTGCCAGCAGCTTAGCGAGCCTCAACACCGGGGAGCTGTTTTTT,CASSLASLNTGELFF
TRBD1,TRBV27,TRBJ1-2,.,TGTGCCAGCAGTCCCCTGGGACAGGCGAGATTATCCTATGGCTACACCTTC,CASSPLGQARLSYGYTF
TRBD1,TRBV19,TRBJ2-7,.,TGTGCCAGTAGCGGGACAGGGATTTCCTACGAGCAGTACTTC,CASSGTGISYEQYF
.,TRBV4-3,TRBJ1-2,.,TGCGCCAGCAGCCAAGATCGGGCGGGGGGGCGATTATATGGCTACACCTTC,CASSQDRAGGRLYGYTF
.,TRBV18,TRBJ2-5,.,TGTGCCAGCTCACCATATTTGCAAGAGACCCAGTACTTC,CASSPYLQETQYF
TRBD2,TRBV9,TRBJ2-1,.,TGTGCCAGCAGCGCCGGGGGACTAGCGGGAGGGCACGTTGAGCAGTTCTTC,CASSAGGLAGGHVEQFF
TRBD1,TRBV7-2,TRBJ1-5,.,TGTGCCAGCAGCTTAGCGGGGACAGGGCAGCCCCAGCATTTT,CASSLAGTGQPQHF
.,TRBV19,TRBJ1-2,.,TGTGCCAGAGGGGAGGGGCTCTATGGCTACACCTTC,CARGEGLYGYTF
.,TRBV24-1,TRBJ1-1,.,TGTGCCACCAGTAGTGGGTTGGGCAGGGGACGTTACGAAGCTTTCTTT,CATSSGLGRGRYEAFF
TRBD1,TRBV5-1,TRBJ1-2,once,TGCGCCAGCAGCTTGGCCCCCGGGACAGGGGGGAACTATGGCTACACCTTC,CASSLAPGTGGNYGYTF
.,TRBV24-1,TRBJ2-5,.,TGTGCCACCAGTGATCCCCCTGGGTCAGGATCCCAAGAGACCCAGTACTTC,CATSDPPGSGSQETQYF
.,TRBV6-2/TRBV6-3,TRBJ2-7,.,TGTGCCAGCAGCCGAACGACTTATAGGGGAGGCGGGGAGCAGTACTTC,CASSRTTYRGGGEQYF
TRBD1,TRBV9,TRBJ2-7,.,TGTGCCAGCAGCGCCCGGGACAGTACCTACGAGCAGTACTTC,CASSARDSTYEQYF
TRBD2,TRBV12-3/TRBV12-4,TRBJ2-1,.,TGTGCCAGCAGCATGGGACTAGTCAAGCAGTTCTTC,CASSMGLVKQFF
.,TRBV14,TRBJ2-7,.,TGTGCCAGCAGCCTTCTTGGCGCCGAGGCTAAAGAGCAGTACTTC,CASSLLGAEAKEQYF
.,TRBV19,TRBJ1-3,.,TGTGCCAGTGTGGCAGGGGGAAACACCATATATTTT,CASVAGGNTIYF
.,TRBV19,TRBJ2-2,.,TGTGCCAGTACTACCGGGCAGGCTAGCTTTGTCGGGGAGCTGTTTTTT,CASTTGQASFVGELFF
TRBD2,TRBV29-1,TRBJ2-1,.,TGCAGCGTTGAAGATCCGACTAGCGGGAAGTACAATGAGCAGTTCTTC,CSVEDPTSGKYNEQFF